The present T cell receptor beta chain was sequenced within a study of T cell responses to AZD1222 COVID-19 vaccine. Clones were read by immunoSEQ multiplex PCR, and TCRdb kept only the in-frame ones, dropping some. The table shows some 150,000 clones, with around 89% occurring only once. Germline V gives CDR1 LGHNA, CDR2 YNFKEQ. The CDR3 extends over 18 amino acids. V lost 5 bases to trimming and J lost 1 base; unmatched junction nucleotides: 9. The sample was peripheral blood, taken on day 0 of MenACWY control vaccination. The source is an adult in good health. The chain has TRBV4-2 and TRBJ2-3, with 13 bases that match TRBD2. The DNA for the CDR3 is TGTGCCAGCAGCTATAGGACTAGCGGGAGTGTGGGCACAGATACGCAGTATTTT. Amino acids: CASSYRTSGSVGTDTQYF.